One and the same sample provided the 21 T cell receptor beta chains below, sequenced in a study of blood T cell repertoires in COVID-19. Sequencing used immunoSEQ multiplex PCR; TCRdb keeps in-frame clones, though not all of them. Altogether about 140,000 clones are present, about four fifths being singletons, with the ten largest covering approximately 1.6%. What was sequenced was PBMCs or T cells enriched from blood (not recorded which). Every receptor here comes from a woman in her late teens or twenties who had been exposed to COVID-19.

This chain links TRBV27 with TRBJ1-2, with D possibly matching TRBD1 (6 bases). Germline CDR1 is MNHEY and CDR2 is SMNVEV (reference sequence). Trimming removed 3 bases at V and 4 bases at J, with 12 bases between. The CDR3 covers 14 residues. In nucleotides, the CDR3 is TGTGCCAGCAGTTTTGGGGGCTTCGGCTATGGCTACACCTTC. As protein: CASSFGGFGYGYTF.

This chain links TRBV28 with TRBJ2-1; 9 bases fit TRBD2. The V segment lost 3 bases and the J segment 4 bases; nucleotides outside the gene matches: 4. Per the germline V gene, CDR1 is MDHEN and CDR2 is SYDVKM. There are 15 residues in the CDR3. The CDR3, as DNA: TGTGCCAGCAGTTTTATAGCGGGAGATTACAATGAGCAGTTCTTC. It specifies CASSFIAGDYNEQFF.

A remark on this clone: A read error may produce the germline difference seen at one junction end. J is TRBJ2-2 and V is TRBV3-1 (or the pseudogene TRBV3-2); D is ambiguous. The CDR3 sequence is 15 residues long. Germline V gene lookup returns CDR1 LGHDT and CDR2 YNNKEL (reference sequence). CDR3 loop: CASRQGSMNTGELFF. The CDR3 bases are TGTGCCAGCAGACAAGGCAGTATGAACACCGGGGAGCTGTTTTTT.

The rearrangement links TRBV7-2 to TRBJ1-2, with no clear D. The CDR3 totals 15 residues. Germline V lookup: CDR1 SGHTA, CDR2 FQGNSA. V was trimmed by 5 bases and J by 0 bases, leaving 13 bases between them. In DNA form, the CDR3 reads TGTGCCAGCAGCCAGCGGGCAACCTCTAACTATGGCTACACCTTC. It translates to CASSQRATSNYGYTF.

This chain joins TRBV4-1 and TRBJ1-5; possibly TRBD1 for D (5 bases). The CDR3 is 18 amino acids. From germline, CDR1 is MGHRA and CDR2 YSYEKL. V gave up 0 bases and J gave up 0 bases, with 15 bases separating them. The CDR3 DNA reads TGCGCCAGCAGCCAAGATCCTGGCAGGGCAGATAGCAATCAGCCCCAGCATTTT. It specifies CASSQDPGRADSNQPQHF.

J is TRBJ2-7 and V is TRBV30, with a possible D match to TRBD1 (5 bases). In germline, CDR1 is GTSNPN, CDR2 SVGIG (reference sequence). V was clipped by 4 bases and J by 2 bases, with 12 bases between them. The CDR3 covers 13 residues. The CDR3 nucleotides read TGTGCCTGGACAGGGCCAGGGACCTACGAGCAGTACTTC. This encodes CAWTGPGTYEQYF.

This clone was counted once. The chain couples TRBV7-9 to TRBJ2-7, with D possibly matching TRBD1 (5 bases). CDR3 length: 12 amino acids. With 8 bases removed from V and 1 base from J, the gap between germline ends came to 9 bases. CDR1 and CDR2 (germline): SEHNR, FQNEAQ (reference sequence). CDR3 sequence: CASDQGSYEQYF. The DNA of the CDR3 is TGTGCCAGCGATCAGGGTTCCTACGAGCAGTACTTC.

The CDR3 region has the DNA TGTGCCAGCTCACCGGCTATGCAGGGGTATGATGGCTACACCTTC. It specifies CASSPAMQGYDGYTF. This rearrangement joins TRBV18 to TRBJ1-2, with D perhaps matching TRBD1 (6 bases). CDR1 KGHSH and CDR2 LQKENI come from the germline V gene. The CDR3 runs to 15 residues. V was shortened by 3 bases and J by 6 bases, with 17 bases between the two germline ends. Looking up the rest from reference TRBV18 and TRBJ1-2 gives the full variable domain: NAGVMQNPRHLVRRRGQEARLRCSPMKGHSHVYWYRQLPEEGLKFMVYLQKENIIDESGMPKERFSAEFPKEGPSILRIQQVVRGDSAAYFCASSPAMQGYDGYTFGSGTRLTVV.

The V call is TRBV10-1, the J call TRBJ2-2, with D tentatively TRBD2 (5 bases). The CDR3 contains 13 residues. Trimming shortened V by 0 bases and J by 8 bases, and 7 bases separated the two germline ends. Per the germline V gene, CDR1 is WNHNN and CDR2 is SYGVQD (reference sequence). CDR3 protein: CASSESGRGELFF. The CDR3 DNA reads TGCGCCAGCAGTGAGTCAGGGAGAGGGGAGCTGTTTTTT.

This chain uses TRBV28 with TRBJ1-5, with D possibly matching TRBD1 (5 bases). CDR1 is MDHEN and CDR2 is SYDVKM in the germline V gene. Trimming shortened V by 2 bases and J by 3 bases, and 11 bases separated the two germline ends. This CDR3 has 15 amino acids. The CDR3 sequence: CASSLTGLFNQPQHF. CDR3 nucleotides: TGTGCCAGCAGTTTAACGGGACTGTTCAATCAGCCCCAGCATTTT.

The rearrangement joins TRBV30 to TRBJ2-7; 9 nucleotides match TRBD1. CDR1 is GTSNPN, CDR2 SVGIG, per germline (reference sequence). J gave up 2 bases and V 3 bases, and 8 bases lay outside the gene matches. The CDR3 is 15 residues long. CDR3 residues: CAWRIPGTGPYEQYF. DNA of the CDR3: TGTGCCTGGAGGATTCCCGGGACAGGGCCCTACGAGCAGTACTTC.

The J gene is TRBJ2-6, the V gene TRBV7-2; unclear D gene. The CDR3 has 15 residues. V lost 3 bases and J lost 0, with 6 bases in between. The germline V gene has CDR1 SGHTA and CDR2 FQGNSA. Here the CDR3 DNA reads TGTGCCAGCAGCTTTACGAGCTCTGGGGCCAACGTCCTGACTTTC. It codes for CASSFTSSGANVLTF.

There are a few counts of this clone. The genes are TRBV7-3 and TRBJ2-2, with 7 bases that match TRBD2. V lost 5 bases and J lost 6; bases outside the gene matches: 3. The V gene's germline CDR1 is SGHTA and CDR2 FQGTGA. CDR3 length: 13 residues. This CDR3 reads CASSPGLAGELFF. DNA of the CDR3: TGTGCCAGCAGCCCCGGACTAGCCGGGGAGCTGTTTTTT.

This rearrangement joins TRBV9 to TRBJ2-2, with D possibly matching TRBD2 (6 bases). Germline assignment: CDR1 SGDLS and CDR2 YYNGEE. This CDR3 region has 16 residues. V lost 0 bases and J lost 0, with 9 bases in between. This chain's CDR3 is CASSVGAGTNTGELFF. CDR3 sequence (DNA): TGTGCCAGCAGCGTAGGGGCGGGGACGAACACCGGGGAGCTGTTTTTT.

J is TRBJ2-3 and V is TRBV6-4; TRBD2 matches 8 bases. This CDR3 is built from 16 residues. V dropped 0 bases and J dropped 1; count of bases not matched to a gene: 3. Germline CDR1 is MRHNA and CDR2 is SNTAGT. The CDR3 nucleotides read TGTGCCAGCAGTGACTCGACCGGGGGGGGCACAGATACGCAGTATTTT. Translation gives CASSDSTGGGTDTQYF.

The chain has TRBV4-2 and TRBJ2-1; a weak D match, TRBD2 (6 bases). V was cut by 2 bases and J by 0 bases, with 11 bases left in between. The CDR3 has 16 residues. The germline gives CDR1 LGHNA, CDR2 YNFKEQ. The CDR3 region has the DNA TGTGCCAGCAGCCAACTAAACGGGAGCTCCTACAATGAGCAGTTCTTC. It yields the protein CASSQLNGSSYNEQFF.

The V call is TRBV25-1, the J call TRBJ1-2, with D uncertain. The germline gives CDR1 MGHDK, CDR2 SYGVNS. The CDR3 covers 12 residues. The germline V and J ends were trimmed by 6 bases and 5 bases, with 10 bases remaining between them. This CDR3 is CASSTAGYGYTF. The CDR3 DNA sequence: TGTGCCAGCAGCACTGCTGGTTATGGCTACACCTTC.

The chain recombines TRBV30 with TRBJ1-4; D may be TRBD1 (5 bases). The CDR3 runs to 15 residues. V lost 2 bases, J lost 8 bases, and 18 bases lay in between. CDR1 and CDR2 from the germline V gene are GTSNPN and SVGIG (reference sequence). CDR3 coding DNA: TGTGCCTGGAGTCCAGGGCACGCGAGGCCAGAAAAACTGTTTTTT. Amino acid sequence: CAWSPGHARPEKLFF. Full variable domain (missing parts from reference TRBV30 and TRBJ1-4): SQTIHQWPATLVQPVGSPLSLECTVEGTSNPNLYWYRQAAGRGLQLLFYSVGIGQISSEVPQNLSASRPQDRQFILSSKKLLLSDSGFYLCAWSPGHARPEKLFFGSGTQLSVL.

This clone was detected only a few times. The chain couples TRBV5-4 to TRBJ2-1; TRBD2 agrees at 7 bases. The CDR3 is 15 residues long. Germline V gene data show CDR1 as SGHNT and CDR2 as YYREEE (reference sequence). The ends lost 4 bases at V and 2 bases at J; junction bases unmatched: 6. This chain's CDR3 is CASSRGGGPYNEQFF. DNA of the CDR3: TGTGCCAGCAGCCGTGGGGGGGGTCCCTACAATGAGCAGTTCTTC.

The CDR3 reads CASSYGQGFMTQYF. The CDR3 DNA sequence: TGTGCCAGCAGTTACGGACAGGGTTTTATGACGCAGTATTTT. This chain uses TRBV6-5 with TRBJ2-3; 8 bases map to TRBD1. The germline V gene has CDR1 MNHEY and CDR2 SVGAGI. V gave up 2 bases and J gave up 9 bases; unmatched junction bases: 7. CDR3 length: 14 amino acids.

The chain uses TRBV12-3 or TRBV12-4 and TRBJ1-1; the D gene is possibly TRBD1 (6 bases). This CDR3 has 11 amino acids. V lost 6 bases, J lost 11 bases, and 13 bases lay in between. CDR3 bases: TGTGCCAGCAGGGACACAGGGCGGGCTTTCTTT. Its translation: CASRDTGRAFF.